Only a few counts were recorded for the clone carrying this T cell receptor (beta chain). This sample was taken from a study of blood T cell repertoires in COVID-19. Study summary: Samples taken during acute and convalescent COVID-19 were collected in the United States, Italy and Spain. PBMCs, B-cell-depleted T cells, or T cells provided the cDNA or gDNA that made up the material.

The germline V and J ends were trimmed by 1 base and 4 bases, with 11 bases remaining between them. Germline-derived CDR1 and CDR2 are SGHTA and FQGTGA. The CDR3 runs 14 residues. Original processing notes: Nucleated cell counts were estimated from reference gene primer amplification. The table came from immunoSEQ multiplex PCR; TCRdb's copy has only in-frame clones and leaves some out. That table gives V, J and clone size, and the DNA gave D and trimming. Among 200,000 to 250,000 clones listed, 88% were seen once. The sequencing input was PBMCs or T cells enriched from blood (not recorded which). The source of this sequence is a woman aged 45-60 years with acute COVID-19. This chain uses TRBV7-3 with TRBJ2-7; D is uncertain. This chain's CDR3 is CASSLNPGTYEQYF. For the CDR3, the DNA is TGTGCCAGCAGCTTAAATCCGGGTACTTACGAGCAGTACTTC.